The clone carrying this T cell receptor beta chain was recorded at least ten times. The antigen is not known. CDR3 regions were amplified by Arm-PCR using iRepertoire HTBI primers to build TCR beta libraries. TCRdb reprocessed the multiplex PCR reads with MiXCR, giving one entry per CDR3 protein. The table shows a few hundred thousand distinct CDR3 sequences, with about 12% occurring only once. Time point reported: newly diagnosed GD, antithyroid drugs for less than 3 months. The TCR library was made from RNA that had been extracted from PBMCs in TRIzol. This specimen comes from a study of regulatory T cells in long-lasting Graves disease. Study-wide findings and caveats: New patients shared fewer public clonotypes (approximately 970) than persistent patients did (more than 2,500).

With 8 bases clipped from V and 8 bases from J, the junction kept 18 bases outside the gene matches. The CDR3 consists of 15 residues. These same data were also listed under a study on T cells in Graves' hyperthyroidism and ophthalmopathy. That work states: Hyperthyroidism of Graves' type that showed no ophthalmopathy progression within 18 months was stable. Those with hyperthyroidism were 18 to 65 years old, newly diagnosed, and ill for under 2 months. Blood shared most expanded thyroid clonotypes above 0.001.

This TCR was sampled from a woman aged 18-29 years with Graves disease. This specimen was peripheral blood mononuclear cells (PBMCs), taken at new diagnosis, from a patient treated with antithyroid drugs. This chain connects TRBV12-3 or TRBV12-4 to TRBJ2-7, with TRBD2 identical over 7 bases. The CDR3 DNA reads TGTGCCAGCGGGGGGGAGCATACTTCCCTGAGCAAGCAGTACTTC. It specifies CASGGEHTSLSKQYF.